This is a list of T cell receptor beta chains from one sample in a study of brain T cells in children with intractable seizures. Sequencing was performed with immunoSEQ multiplex PCR; in TCRdb, only in-frame clones are kept and a portion is missing. The top ten clones hold less than 30% of a sample with about 80,000 clones, approximately 90% of them seen once. The starting material was peripheral blood, obtained at surgery. The receptors originated from a girl aged 2 to 10 with Rasmussen encephalitis and intractable seizures. The CDR3 runs from the conserved cysteine through the conserved F or W. Fields, in order: V gene, J gene, clone size, CDR3 length, D gene, CDR3 protein, CDR3 DNA. The D gene is left open where the match is weak. Only some rows state a clone size, as once, few, many or a class for expanded clones.

v_gene: TRBV27; j_gene: TRBJ2-1; abundance: -; len: 15; d_gene: -; CDR3aa: CASSQTATGIGEQFF; CDR3nt: TGTGCCAGCAGCCAGACAGCCACGGGGATTGGTGAGCAGTTCTTC
v_gene: TRBV27; j_gene: TRBJ2-7; abundance: -; len: 14; d_gene: -; CDR3aa: CASSFIPESGEQYF; CDR3nt: TGTGCCAGCAGTTTCATCCCAGAATCGGGTGAGCAGTACTTC
v_gene: TRBV5-4; j_gene: TRBJ1-2; abundance: -; len: 14; d_gene: TRBD1; CDR3aa: CASAGRGGREGYTF; CDR3nt: TGTGCCAGCGCCGGCAGAGGGGGCCGTGAGGGCTACACCTTC
v_gene: TRBV9; j_gene: TRBJ1-3; abundance: -; len: 15; d_gene: -; CDR3aa: CASSVGWSSGNTIYF; CDR3nt: TGTGCCAGCAGCGTAGGATGGAGCTCTGGAAACACCATATATTTT
v_gene: TRBV24-1; j_gene: TRBJ1-2; abundance: -; len: 13; d_gene: -; CDR3aa: CATSDPANYGYTF; CDR3nt: TGTGCCACCAGTGATCCAGCTAACTATGGCTACACCTTC
v_gene: TRBV27; j_gene: TRBJ2-2; abundance: -; len: 15; d_gene: -; CDR3aa: CASSLIRDPPGELFF; CDR3nt: TGTGCCAGCAGCCTCATCCGGGACCCCCCCGGGGAGCTGTTTTTT
v_gene: TRBV5-1; j_gene: TRBJ2-1; abundance: -; len: 14; d_gene: -; CDR3aa: CASSLDLVYNEQFF; CDR3nt: TGCGCCAGCAGCTTGGATCTGGTTTACAATGAGCAGTTCTTC
v_gene: TRBV9; j_gene: TRBJ2-5; abundance: -; len: 17; d_gene: TRBD2; CDR3aa: CASSVGGGGRVQETQYF; CDR3nt: TGTGCCAGCAGCGTAGGAGGTGGAGGGAGGGTCCAAGAGACCCAGTACTTC
v_gene: TRBV27; j_gene: TRBJ1-2; abundance: -; len: 15; d_gene: -; CDR3aa: CASSFLGTAAYGYTF; CDR3nt: TGTGCCAGCAGTTTCCTCGGGACGGCTGCCTATGGCTACACCTTC
v_gene: TRBV7-2; j_gene: TRBJ2-1; abundance: -; len: 11; d_gene: -; CDR3aa: CASSTGNEQFF; CDR3nt: TGTGCCAGCAGCACAGGGAATGAGCAGTTCTTC
v_gene: TRBV5-6; j_gene: TRBJ1-1; abundance: once; len: 12; d_gene: -; CDR3aa: CASSLRRTDAFF; CDR3nt: TGTGCCAGCAGCTTGAGGCGAACGGACGCTTTCTTT
v_gene: TRBV30; j_gene: TRBJ1-5; abundance: -; len: 15; d_gene: -; CDR3aa: CAWSPPAGGNQPQHF; CDR3nt: TGTGCCTGGTCCCCTCCTGCGGGGGGCAATCAGCCCCAGCATTTT
v_gene: TRBV30; j_gene: TRBJ2-7; abundance: -; len: 14; d_gene: TRBD1; CDR3aa: CAFTPRDRLYEQYF; CDR3nt: TGTGCCTTTACACCCCGGGACAGGCTCTACGAGCAGTACTTC
v_gene: TRBV13; j_gene: TRBJ2-5; abundance: -; len: 18; d_gene: TRBD2; CDR3aa: CASSLGGLAGGKRETQYF; CDR3nt: TGTGCCAGCAGCTTAGGAGGACTAGCGGGGGGAAAACGAGAGACCCAGTACTTC
v_gene: TRBV28; j_gene: TRBJ2-3; abundance: -; len: 18; d_gene: TRBD2; CDR3aa: CASSSRGLAGAPRGTQYF; CDR3nt: TGTGCCAGCAGTTCCCGCGGACTAGCGGGGGCCCCCCGGGGAACGCAGTATTTT
v_gene: TRBV19; j_gene: TRBJ2-2; abundance: once; len: 13; d_gene: -; CDR3aa: CASRRGSPGELFF; CDR3nt: TGTGCCAGTAGAAGGGGGAGTCCCGGGGAGCTGTTTTTT
v_gene: TRBV29-1; j_gene: TRBJ1-2; abundance: -; len: 13; d_gene: -; CDR3aa: CSVDAGEDYGYTF; CDR3nt: TGCAGCGTTGATGCAGGGGAGGACTATGGCTACACCTTC
v_gene: TRBV9; j_gene: TRBJ1-2; abundance: -; len: 17; d_gene: -; CDR3aa: CASSVATGEGANYGYTF; CDR3nt: TGTGCCAGCAGCGTAGCTACGGGAGAGGGGGCTAACTATGGCTACACCTTC
v_gene: TRBV28; j_gene: TRBJ1-5; abundance: -; len: 12; d_gene: -; CDR3aa: CASSGINQPQHF; CDR3nt: TGTGCCAGCAGCGGGATCAATCAGCCCCAGCATTTT
v_gene: TRBV3-1/TRBV3-2; j_gene: TRBJ2-7; abundance: -; len: 14; d_gene: -; CDR3aa: CASSQRRSPYEQYF; CDR3nt: TGTGCCAGCAGCCAGCGGCGGTCTCCCTACGAGCAGTACTTC
v_gene: TRBV19; j_gene: TRBJ2-4; abundance: -; len: 16; d_gene: TRBD2; CDR3aa: CASTTGGRLAKNIQYF; CDR3nt: TGTGCCAGTACCACGGGAGGGCGTCTAGCCAAAAACATTCAGTACTTC
v_gene: TRBV11-2; j_gene: TRBJ2-3; abundance: -; len: 15; d_gene: -; CDR3aa: CASSLEGGRTDTQYF; CDR3nt: TGTGCCAGCAGCCTAGAGGGGGGCCGGACAGATACGCAGTATTTT
v_gene: TRBV29-1; j_gene: TRBJ1-1; abundance: once; len: 13; d_gene: TRBD1; CDR3aa: CSVHRGLNTEAFF; CDR3nt: TGCAGCGTCCACAGGGGGCTGAACACTGAAGCTTTCTTT
v_gene: TRBV11-3; j_gene: TRBJ1-1; abundance: -; len: 15; d_gene: -; CDR3aa: CASSLEAGPNTEAFF; CDR3nt: TGTGCCAGCAGCTTAGAGGCAGGGCCGAACACTGAAGCTTTCTTT
v_gene: TRBV10-3; j_gene: TRBJ2-7; abundance: -; len: 14; d_gene: -; CDR3aa: CAIGSTGSSYEQYF; CDR3nt: TGTGCCATCGGCTCAACCGGTTCCTCCTACGAGCAGTACTTC
v_gene: TRBV9; j_gene: TRBJ2-5; abundance: medium-sized; len: 17; d_gene: TRBD1; CDR3aa: CASSVPRGPFEKETQYF; CDR3nt: TGTGCCAGCAGCGTCCCTAGGGGGCCTTTCGAGAAAGAGACCCAGTACTTC
v_gene: TRBV7-3; j_gene: TRBJ2-7; abundance: medium-sized; len: 13; d_gene: -; CDR3aa: CASSLTPASEQYF; CDR3nt: TGTGCCAGCAGCTTAACTCCGGCGAGCGAGCAGTACTTC
v_gene: TRBV5-5; j_gene: TRBJ2-2; abundance: -; len: 14; d_gene: TRBD1; CDR3aa: CASSAGQGTGELFF; CDR3nt: TGTGCCAGCAGCGCGGGACAGGGAACCGGGGAGCTGTTTTTT
v_gene: TRBV2; j_gene: TRBJ1-1; abundance: -; len: 12; d_gene: -; CDR3aa: CASSPTNTEAFF; CDR3nt: TGTGCCAGCAGTCCTACGAACACTGAAGCTTTCTTT
v_gene: TRBV6-5; j_gene: TRBJ1-2; abundance: -; len: 14; d_gene: -; CDR3aa: CASGKLGQNYGYTF; CDR3nt: TGTGCCAGCGGAAAACTCGGACAGAACTATGGCTACACCTTC
v_gene: TRBV20-1; j_gene: TRBJ2-7; abundance: once; len: 17; d_gene: TRBD2; CDR3aa: CSASNVAGEGYTYEQYF; CDR3nt: TGCAGTGCTAGTAATGTAGCGGGAGAAGGGTATACCTACGAGCAGTACTTC
v_gene: TRBV9; j_gene: TRBJ1-3; abundance: -; len: 18; d_gene: -; CDR3aa: CASSVEAFDRSSGNTIYF; CDR3nt: TGTGCCAGCAGCGTAGAGGCCTTTGACCGGAGCTCTGGAAACACCATATATTTT
v_gene: TRBV29-1; j_gene: TRBJ2-3; abundance: -; len: 12; d_gene: -; CDR3aa: CSVSRGTDTQYF; CDR3nt: TGCAGCGTGTCGCGGGGCACAGATACGCAGTATTTT
v_gene: TRBV7-6; j_gene: TRBJ1-5; abundance: -; len: 13; d_gene: -; CDR3aa: CASSKEIGQPQHF; CDR3nt: TGTGCCAGCAGCAAAGAGATCGGGCAGCCCCAGCATTTT
v_gene: TRBV9; j_gene: TRBJ1-2; abundance: -; len: 14; d_gene: -; CDR3aa: CASSSLGGSYGYTF; CDR3nt: TGTGCCAGCAGCTCCCTGGGGGGTTCCTATGGCTACACCTTC
v_gene: TRBV28; j_gene: TRBJ1-1; abundance: -; len: 11; d_gene: -; CDR3aa: CASGTPREAFF; CDR3nt: TGTGCCAGCGGTACACCGAGAGAAGCTTTCTTT
v_gene: TRBV6-2/TRBV6-3; j_gene: TRBJ1-5; abundance: few; len: 13; d_gene: -; CDR3aa: CASSQGLRKPQHF; CDR3nt: TGTGCCAGCAGCCAGGGGTTGCGGAAGCCCCAGCATTTT
v_gene: TRBV15; j_gene: TRBJ1-4; abundance: -; len: 11; d_gene: -; CDR3aa: CATSNNEKLFF; CDR3nt: TGTGCCACCAGCAACAATGAAAAACTGTTTTTT
v_gene: TRBV29-1; j_gene: TRBJ1-1; abundance: few; len: 14; d_gene: -; CDR3aa: CSVGGVGGKTEAFF; CDR3nt: TGCAGCGTTGGGGGAGTAGGGGGAAAGACTGAAGCTTTCTTT
v_gene: TRBV6-5; j_gene: TRBJ1-3; abundance: -; len: 14; d_gene: -; CDR3aa: CASSGDFLRDTIYF; CDR3nt: TGTGCCAGCAGCGGGGATTTCCTCAGGGACACCATATATTTT
v_gene: TRBV7-3; j_gene: TRBJ2-1; abundance: -; len: 15; d_gene: TRBD2; CDR3aa: CASSRQAGGRNEQFF; CDR3nt: TGTGCCAGCAGCCGACAGGCGGGGGGCCGCAATGAGCAGTTCTTC
v_gene: TRBV4-1; j_gene: TRBJ1-6; abundance: -; len: 17; d_gene: -; CDR3aa: CASSQGLSGRGNSPLHF; CDR3nt: TGCGCCAGCAGCCAGGGACTCTCGGGACGGGGGAATTCACCCCTCCACTTT
v_gene: TRBV28; j_gene: TRBJ1-2; abundance: -; len: 14; d_gene: -; CDR3aa: CASTPGSFYYGYTF; CDR3nt: TGTGCCAGCACCCCCGGGAGTTTTTACTATGGCTACACCTTC
v_gene: TRBV7-2; j_gene: TRBJ2-7; abundance: -; len: 16; d_gene: TRBD2; CDR3aa: CASSLPSGSRSYEQYF; CDR3nt: TGTGCCAGCAGCTTACCTAGCGGGAGCCGCTCCTACGAGCAGTACTTC
v_gene: TRBV4-1; j_gene: TRBJ2-1; abundance: -; len: 16; d_gene: -; CDR3aa: CASSQDRGGLGNEQFF; CDR3nt: TGCGCCAGCAGCCAAGATAGGGGAGGTCTAGGTAATGAGCAGTTCTTC
v_gene: TRBV9; j_gene: TRBJ1-2; abundance: once; len: 17; d_gene: TRBD1; CDR3aa: CASSERDRGPPRDGYTF; CDR3nt: TGTGCCAGCAGCGAAAGGGACAGGGGGCCTCCTCGGGATGGCTACACCTTC
v_gene: TRBV27; j_gene: TRBJ2-7; abundance: -; len: 15; d_gene: -; CDR3aa: CASSLRTRIAYEQYF; CDR3nt: TGTGCCAGCAGTTTACGGACACGGATTGCCTACGAGCAGTACTTC
v_gene: TRBV3-1/TRBV3-2; j_gene: TRBJ1-3; abundance: -; len: 17; d_gene: -; CDR3aa: CASSTLPGILSGNTIYF; CDR3nt: TGTGCCAGCAGCACACTCCCGGGCATCCTCTCTGGAAACACCATATATTTT
v_gene: TRBV27; j_gene: TRBJ2-2; abundance: -; len: 18; d_gene: TRBD2; CDR3aa: CASKTSGSRTLRTGELFF; CDR3nt: TGTGCCAGTAAGACTAGCGGGAGTAGGACGTTGAGGACCGGGGAGCTGTTTTTT
v_gene: TRBV5-1; j_gene: TRBJ2-7; abundance: -; len: 14; d_gene: -; CDR3aa: CASSLVWGSGEQYF; CDR3nt: TGCGCCAGCAGCTTGGTTTGGGGTTCGGGCGAGCAGTACTTC
v_gene: TRBV9; j_gene: TRBJ2-5; abundance: -; len: 14; d_gene: -; CDR3aa: CASSVELARETQYF; CDR3nt: TGTGCCAGCAGCGTAGAACTAGCTCGAGAGACCCAGTACTTC
v_gene: TRBV30; j_gene: TRBJ1-6; abundance: -; len: 17; d_gene: -; CDR3aa: CAWSQRAVRSYNSPLHF; CDR3nt: TGTGCCTGGAGTCAAAGGGCAGTCCGCTCCTATAATTCACCCCTCCACTTT
v_gene: TRBV14; j_gene: TRBJ1-5; abundance: -; len: 12; d_gene: -; CDR3aa: CASSQGRGPQHF; CDR3nt: TGTGCCAGCAGCCAAGGGAGGGGCCCCCAGCATTTT